This paragraph reports one T cell receptor (beta chain). As yet, its antigen is unknown. The record originates from a study of T cells after yellow fever vaccination. Study observations and caveats: Post-booster samples contained most primary-vaccination clones (just under 98% CD4, around 89% CD8).

TCRdb re-called the 5' RACE reads with MiXCR, one entry per CDR3 protein. This table has about 260,000 distinct CDR3 sequences, 13% appearing once. The sequence derives from a man aged 25 to 40 who received the YFV17D yellow fever vaccine. Material: CD4+ T cells sorted from PBMCs, obtained 45 days after the yellow fever booster vaccination.

The CDR3, as DNA: TGTGCCAGCAGCAAAGCGCCCGATCGCCCCACTAGCACAGATACGCAGTATTTT. Protein product: CASSKAPDRPTSTDTQYF. The rearrangement uses TRBV21-1 and TRBJ2-3; the table assigns TRBD1, which was not confirmed against the DNA. TRBV21-1 counts as a pseudogene. This CDR3 is built from 18 residues.